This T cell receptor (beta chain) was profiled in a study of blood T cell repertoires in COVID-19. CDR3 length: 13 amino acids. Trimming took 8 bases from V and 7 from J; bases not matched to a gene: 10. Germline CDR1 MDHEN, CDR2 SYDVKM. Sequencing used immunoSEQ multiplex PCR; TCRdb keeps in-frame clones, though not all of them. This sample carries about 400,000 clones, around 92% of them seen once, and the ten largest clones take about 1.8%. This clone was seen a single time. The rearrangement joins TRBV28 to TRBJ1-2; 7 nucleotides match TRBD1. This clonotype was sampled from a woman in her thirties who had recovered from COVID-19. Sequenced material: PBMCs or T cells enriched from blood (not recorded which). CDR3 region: CASSQGSRLGYTF. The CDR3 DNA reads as TGTGCCAGCTCACAGGGGTCCCGTCTTGGCTACACCTTC.